The sequence of this T cell receptor (beta chain) was determined in a study of Ad26.COV2.S vaccination and SARS-CoV-2 variants. About the research overall: The COV1001 Ad26.COV2.S trial arm included the donor.

Study-wide points: Across vaccine and placebo recipients, the breadth of non-spike TCRs was similar. Possible underestimation of total T cell responses by the TCR breadth and depth analyses was noted.

Treatment in this sample: 19 received Ad26.COV2.S at low or high dose, single or two shots; about 5 received placebo; per-sample allocation not given. The samples date from day 63 after the first vaccine or placebo injection. Boston supplied an adult donor aged 18-55 years. Remarks on this clone: Its antigen is as yet unknown.

Clones were sequenced by immunoSEQ multiplex PCR, and TCRdb holds only the in-frame ones, with some missing. Altogether hundreds of thousands of clones are present, 80% to 90% being singletons, with the ten largest covering about 3.1%. V lost 6 bases and J lost 6; bases outside the gene matches: 11. The V gene's germline CDR1 is MGHRA and CDR2 YSYEKL. The CDR3 loop spans 15 amino acids. This sequence originates from a person aged 18-65 years who received the Ad26.COV2.S COVID-19 vaccine or a placebo. The gene calls are TRBV4-1 and TRBJ1-1; TRBD1 matches at 9 bases. This material consisted of peripheral blood, taken in a trial of Ad26.COV2.S vaccine versus placebo. The DNA for the CDR3 is TGCGCCAGCAGGCGGGGACAGGGTGAAGAGGCTGAAGCTTTCTTT. As protein: CASRRGQGEEAEAFF.